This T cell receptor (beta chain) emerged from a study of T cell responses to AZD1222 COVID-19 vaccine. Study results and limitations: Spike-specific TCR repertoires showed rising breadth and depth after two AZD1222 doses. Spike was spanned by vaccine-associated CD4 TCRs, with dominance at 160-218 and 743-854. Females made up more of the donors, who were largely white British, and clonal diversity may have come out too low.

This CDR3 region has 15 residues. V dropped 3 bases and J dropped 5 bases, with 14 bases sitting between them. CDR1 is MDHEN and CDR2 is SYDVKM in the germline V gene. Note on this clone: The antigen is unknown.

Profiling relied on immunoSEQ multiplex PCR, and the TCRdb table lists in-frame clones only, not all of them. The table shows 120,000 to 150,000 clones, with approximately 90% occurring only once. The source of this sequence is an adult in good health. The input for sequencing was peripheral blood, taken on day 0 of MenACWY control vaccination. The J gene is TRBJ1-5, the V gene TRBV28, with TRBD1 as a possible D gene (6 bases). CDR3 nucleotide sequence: TGTGCCAGCAGTTTGGAGGGACACTCCTATCAGCCCCAGCATTTT. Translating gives CASSLEGHSYQPQHF. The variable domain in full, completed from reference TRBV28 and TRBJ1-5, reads DVKVTQSSRYLVKRTGEKVFLECVQDMDHENMFWYRQDPGLGLRLIYFSYDVKMKEKGDIPEGYSVSREKKERFSLILESASTNQTSMYLCASSLEGHSYQPQHFGDGTRLSIL.